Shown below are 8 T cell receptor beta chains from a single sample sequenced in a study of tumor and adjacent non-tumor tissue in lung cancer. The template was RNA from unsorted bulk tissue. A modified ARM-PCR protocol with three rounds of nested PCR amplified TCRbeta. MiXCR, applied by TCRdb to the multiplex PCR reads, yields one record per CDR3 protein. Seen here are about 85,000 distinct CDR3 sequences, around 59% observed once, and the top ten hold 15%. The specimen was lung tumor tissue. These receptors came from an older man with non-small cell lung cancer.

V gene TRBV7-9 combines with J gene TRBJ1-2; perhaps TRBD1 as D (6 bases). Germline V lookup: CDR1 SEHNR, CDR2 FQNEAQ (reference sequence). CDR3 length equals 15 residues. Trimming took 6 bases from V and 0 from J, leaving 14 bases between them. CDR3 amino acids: CASRRDTIANYGYTF. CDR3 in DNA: TGTGCCAGCAGACGGGACACAATAGCTAACTATGGCTACACCTTC.

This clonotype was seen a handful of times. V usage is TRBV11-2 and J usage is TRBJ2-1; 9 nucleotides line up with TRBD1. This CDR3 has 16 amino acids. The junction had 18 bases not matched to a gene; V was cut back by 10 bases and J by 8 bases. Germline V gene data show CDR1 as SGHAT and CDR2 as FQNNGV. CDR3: CANNSYDRGRNDEQFF. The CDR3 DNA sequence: TGTGCCAACAACTCCTATGACAGGGGGAGGAACGATGAGCAGTTCTTC.

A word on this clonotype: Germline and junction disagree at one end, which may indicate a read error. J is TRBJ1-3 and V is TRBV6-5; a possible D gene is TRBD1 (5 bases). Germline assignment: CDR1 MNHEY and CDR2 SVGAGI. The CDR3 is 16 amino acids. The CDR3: CASSYTRPGGRNTTYF. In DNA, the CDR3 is TGTGCTAGCAGTTACACCCGACCGGGGGGTAGAAACACCACATATTTT.

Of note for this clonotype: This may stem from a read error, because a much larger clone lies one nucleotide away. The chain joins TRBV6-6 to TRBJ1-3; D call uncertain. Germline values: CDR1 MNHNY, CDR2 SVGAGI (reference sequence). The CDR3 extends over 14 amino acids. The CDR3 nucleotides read TGTGCCAGCACCTTAGACAACTCTGGAAACATCATATATTTT. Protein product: CASTLDNSGNIIYF.

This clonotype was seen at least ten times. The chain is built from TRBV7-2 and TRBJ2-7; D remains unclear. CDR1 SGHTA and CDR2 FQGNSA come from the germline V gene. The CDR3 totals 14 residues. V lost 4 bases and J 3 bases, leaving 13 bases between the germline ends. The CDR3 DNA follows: TGTGCCAGCAGCTCGCGGCACGCTTACTACGAGCAGTACTTC. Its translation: CASSSRHAYYEQYF.

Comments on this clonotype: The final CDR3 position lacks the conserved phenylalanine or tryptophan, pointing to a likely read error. The CDR3 bases are TGTACCAGCAGATGGGGGGGACCCGACGGCGATCAGCCCCAGCATCTT. Amino acid sequence: CTSRWGGPDGDQPQHL. V is TRBV12-3 or TRBV12-4 and J is TRBJ1-5, with a weak D call TRBD1 (5 bases). This CDR3 spans 16 amino acids.

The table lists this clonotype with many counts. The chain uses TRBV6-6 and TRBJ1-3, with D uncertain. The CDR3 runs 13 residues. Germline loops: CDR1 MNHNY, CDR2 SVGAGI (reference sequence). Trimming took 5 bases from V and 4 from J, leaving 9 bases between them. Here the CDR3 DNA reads TGTGCCAGCAGTCCCCGGGGAGGAAACACCATATATTTT. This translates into CASSPRGGNTIYF.

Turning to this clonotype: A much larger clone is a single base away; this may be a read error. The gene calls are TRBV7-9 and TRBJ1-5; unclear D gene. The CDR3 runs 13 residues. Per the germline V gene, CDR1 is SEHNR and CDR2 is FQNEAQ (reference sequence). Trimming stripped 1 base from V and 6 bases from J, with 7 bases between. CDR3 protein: CASSLDWVQPQHF. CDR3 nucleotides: TGTGCCAGCAGCTTAGATTGGGTTCAGCCCCAGCATTTT.